This entry lists 14 T cell receptor beta chains sequenced from one sample in a study of control samples from healthy donors and cancer patients. Clones were read by immunoSEQ multiplex PCR, and TCRdb kept only the in-frame ones, dropping some. The table has under 150,000 clones, around 90% seen once. Sample: blood. The receptors here all came from a man aged 35 to 55 in good health.

This rearrangement joins TRBV28 to TRBJ1-2; 9 nucleotides align to TRBD1. The CDR3 is 16 residues long. The V gene end was trimmed by 4 bases and the J gene end by 3 bases; junction bases not matched to a gene: 9. From germline, CDR1 is MDHEN and CDR2 SYDVKM. As DNA, the CDR3 is TGTGCCAGCAGTTCTCCACAGGGGGCGCATCACTATGGCTACACCTTC. Its translation is CASSSPQGAHHYGYTF.

The chain couples TRBV9 to TRBJ2-3; D perhaps matches TRBD2 (7 bases). The V end lost 3 bases, the J end lost 5 bases, and 16 bases lay between the germline ends. CDR1 and CDR2 (germline): SGDLS, YYNGEE. The CDR3 extends over 15 amino acids. The CDR3 nucleotides are TGTGCCAGCAGCGGAGGTTTGGGGGGGCAAGATACGCAGTATTTT. Residues: CASSGGLGGQDTQYF.

This clone was observed a few times. The chain recombines TRBV6-2 or TRBV6-3 with TRBJ2-5; 9 bases map to TRBD1. From germline, CDR1 is MNHEY and CDR2 SVGEGT. The CDR3 extends over 15 amino acids. J gave up 2 bases and V 2 bases, and 3 bases lay outside the gene matches. In DNA form, the CDR3 reads TGTGCCAGCAGTTACCACAGGGGGCTTCAAGAGACCCAGTACTTC. Amino acids: CASSYHRGLQETQYF.

The genes are TRBV11-3 and TRBJ2-5, with TRBD2 matching over 9 bases. Germline V gives CDR1 SGHNT, CDR2 YENEEA. The CDR3 is 17 amino acids. Unmatched junction bases numbered 13, after V lost 5 bases and J lost 3 bases. As DNA, the CDR3 is TGTGCCAGCAGCCACCGGGCGGGGGGGCTAGCGGAAGAGACCCAGTACTTC. It is translated as CASSHRAGGLAEETQYF.

The V call is TRBV7-9, the J call TRBJ2-4, with 7 bases that match TRBD1. Germline lookup yields CDR1 SEHNR and CDR2 FQNEAQ (reference sequence). The CDR3 has 15 residues. Trimming at V came to 5 bases and at J to 8 bases, leaving 12 bases not matched to a gene. This CDR3 is CASSQSGQRVYIQYF. The CDR3 DNA sequence: TGTGCCAGCAGCCAGTCGGGACAGCGAGTGTACATTCAGTACTTC.

The rearrangement uses TRBV14 and TRBJ1-6, with 10 bases identical to TRBD1. Germline V CDR1 and CDR2: SGHDN, FVKESK. Trimming at V came to 1 base and at J to 11 bases, leaving 2 bases not matched to a gene. The CDR3 extends over 14 amino acids. The CDR3 nucleotides read TGTGCCAGCAGCCAAGGGACAGGGGGACCACCCCTCCACTTT. This sequence encodes CASSQGTGGPPLHF.

CDR3 protein: CASSVDGLETQYF. CDR3 nucleotide sequence: TGTGCCAGCAGCGTAGACGGCTTAGAGACCCAGTACTTC. V gene TRBV9 combines with J gene TRBJ2-5; D not resolved. V lost 0 bases and J lost 4, with 7 bases in between. The CDR3 loop spans 13 amino acids. Per germline, CDR1 SGDLS and CDR2 YYNGEE.

This clone was observed a few times. This chain uses TRBV5-4 with TRBJ1-3, with 7 bases that match TRBD1. With 0 bases clipped from V and 4 bases from J, the junction kept 1 base outside the gene matches. CDR3 length equals 14 residues. The V gene's germline CDR1 is SGHNT and CDR2 YYREEE (reference sequence). The CDR3 sequence: CASSLGQGGNTIYF. The CDR3 nucleotides are TGTGCCAGCAGCTTGGGACAGGGAGGAAACACCATATATTTT.

This chain connects TRBV6-1 to TRBJ1-2; D is perhaps TRBD1 (6 bases). CDR1 and CDR2 from the germline V gene are MNHNS and SASEGT. V lost 3 bases, J lost 4 bases, and 12 bases lay in between. The CDR3 totals 14 residues. The CDR3 is CASSDTTGPYGYTF. In DNA form, the CDR3 reads TGTGCCAGCAGTGACACAACAGGGCCCTATGGCTACACCTTC.

This clone is termed medium-sized (0.01 to 0.1%). The chain uses TRBV30 and TRBJ1-1; unclear D gene. Germline lookup yields CDR1 GTSNPN and CDR2 SVGIG (reference sequence). V lost 2 bases and J lost 3, with 4 bases in between. The CDR3 spans 11 residues. Here the CDR3 reads CAWSYDTEAFF. The CDR3 nucleotides read TGTGCCTGGAGTTATGACACTGAAGCTTTCTTT.

J is TRBJ1-2 and V is TRBV25-1; a possible D gene is TRBD1 (6 bases). V gave up 3 bases and J gave up 4 bases, with 15 bases separating them. CDR3 length equals 15 residues. Germline values: CDR1 MGHDK, CDR2 SYGVNS. Written as DNA, the CDR3 is TGTGCCAGCAGTGATAGGTCGGGGGCGGTCTATGGCTACACCTTC. This translates into CASSDRSGAVYGYTF.

Concerning this clone itself: In the same sample, other DNA sequences code for this CDR3. The gene calls are TRBV24-1 and TRBJ1-5, with 8 positions matching TRBD1. This CDR3 comprises 15 residues. Germline CDR1 KGHDR, CDR2 SFDVKD. V lost 4 bases and J lost 4; bases outside the gene matches: 5. The CDR3 loop reads CATSDPRTGNQPQHF. The DNA of the CDR3 is TGTGCCACCAGTGACCCCAGGACAGGGAATCAGCCCCAGCATTTT.

The gene calls are TRBV7-8 and TRBJ1-5; D is uncertain. V lost 5 bases to trimming and J lost 0 bases, with 14 bases between them. Germline V gives CDR1 SGHVS, CDR2 FQNEAQ. The CDR3 totals 16 residues. CDR3 nucleotide sequence: TGTGCCAGCAGCCCCCGGGAGGAACTTAGCAATCAGCCCCAGCATTTT. It yields the protein CASSPREELSNQPQHF.

This chain connects TRBV6-2 or TRBV6-3 to TRBJ1-5; D may be TRBD1 (6 bases). V lost 5 bases and J 9 bases, leaving 14 bases between the germline ends. Germline V gives CDR1 MNHEY, CDR2 SVGEGT. The CDR3 length is 13 residues. The CDR3 bases are TGTGCCAGCAGTATACAAGGGGGGATGCCCCAGCATTTT. This sequence encodes CASSIQGGMPQHF.